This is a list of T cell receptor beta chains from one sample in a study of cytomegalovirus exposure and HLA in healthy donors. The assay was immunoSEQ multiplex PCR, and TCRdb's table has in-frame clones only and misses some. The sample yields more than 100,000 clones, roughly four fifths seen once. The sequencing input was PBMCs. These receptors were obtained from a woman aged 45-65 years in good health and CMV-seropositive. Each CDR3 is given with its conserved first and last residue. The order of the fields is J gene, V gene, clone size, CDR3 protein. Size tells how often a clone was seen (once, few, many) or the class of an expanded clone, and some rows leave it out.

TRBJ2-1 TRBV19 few CASSIDHETSGYNEQFF
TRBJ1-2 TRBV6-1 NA CASSEYRTARRLYGYTF
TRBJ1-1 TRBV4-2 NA CASSQQPPGQGITEAFF
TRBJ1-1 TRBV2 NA CASTLGQMNTEAFF
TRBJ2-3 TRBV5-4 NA CATRQGPSDTQYF
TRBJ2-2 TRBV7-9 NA CASSYRGSTGELFF
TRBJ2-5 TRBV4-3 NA CASSQGGGGGETQYF
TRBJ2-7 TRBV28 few CASSPQVLEAGGEQYF
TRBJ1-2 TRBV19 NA CASSILAAGPYYGYTF
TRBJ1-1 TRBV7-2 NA CASSQWTGGEAFF
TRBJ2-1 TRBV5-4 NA CASSPTGGGTYNEQFF
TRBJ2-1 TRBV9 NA CASSVNRDRVWDEQFF
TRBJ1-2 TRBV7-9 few CASRQGGNYGYTF
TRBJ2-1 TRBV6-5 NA CASSPSAYYNEQFF
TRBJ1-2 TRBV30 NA CAWSVQAGYYGYTF
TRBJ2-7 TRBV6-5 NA CASSPRTAYEQYF
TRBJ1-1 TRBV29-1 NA CSVPGDSGGFMNTEAFF
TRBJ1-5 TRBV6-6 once CASRLFGGASQPQHF
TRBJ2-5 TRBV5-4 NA CASSPGTSGRMGTQYF
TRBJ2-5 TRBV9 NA CASSVRGGSGGQETQYF
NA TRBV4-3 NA CASSQDYPGGETYEQYF
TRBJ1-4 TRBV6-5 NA CASSYGHGGEKLFF
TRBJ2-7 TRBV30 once CAWSYGRGRDYEQYF
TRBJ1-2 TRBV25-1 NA CASSLGLNYGYTF
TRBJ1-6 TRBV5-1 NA CASRPGTGVSPLHF
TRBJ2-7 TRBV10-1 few CASSEWGREQYF